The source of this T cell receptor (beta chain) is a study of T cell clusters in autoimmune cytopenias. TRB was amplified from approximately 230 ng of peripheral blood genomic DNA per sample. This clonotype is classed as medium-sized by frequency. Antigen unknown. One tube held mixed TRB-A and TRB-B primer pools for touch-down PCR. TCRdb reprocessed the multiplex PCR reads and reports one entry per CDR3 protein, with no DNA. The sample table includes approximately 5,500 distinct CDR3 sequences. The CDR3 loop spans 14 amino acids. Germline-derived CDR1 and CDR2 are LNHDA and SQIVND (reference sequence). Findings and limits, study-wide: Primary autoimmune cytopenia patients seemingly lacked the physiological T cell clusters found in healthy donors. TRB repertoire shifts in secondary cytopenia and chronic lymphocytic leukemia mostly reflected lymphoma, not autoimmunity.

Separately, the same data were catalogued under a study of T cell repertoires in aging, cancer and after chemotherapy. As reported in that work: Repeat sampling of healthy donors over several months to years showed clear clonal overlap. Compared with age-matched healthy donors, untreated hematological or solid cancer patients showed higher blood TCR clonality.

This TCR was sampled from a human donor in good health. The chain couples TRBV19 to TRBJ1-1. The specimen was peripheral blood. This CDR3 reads CASSIRTVNTEAFF.